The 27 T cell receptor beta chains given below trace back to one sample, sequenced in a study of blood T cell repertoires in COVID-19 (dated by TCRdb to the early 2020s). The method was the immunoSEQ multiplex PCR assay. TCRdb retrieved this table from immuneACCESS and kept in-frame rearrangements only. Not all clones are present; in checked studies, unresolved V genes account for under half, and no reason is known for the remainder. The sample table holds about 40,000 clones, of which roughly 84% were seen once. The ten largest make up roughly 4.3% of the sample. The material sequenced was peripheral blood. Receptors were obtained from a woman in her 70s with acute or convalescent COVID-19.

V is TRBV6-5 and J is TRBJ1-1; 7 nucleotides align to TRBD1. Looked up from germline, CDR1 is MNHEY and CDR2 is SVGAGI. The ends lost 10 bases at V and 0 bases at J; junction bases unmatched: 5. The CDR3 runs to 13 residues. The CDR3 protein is CATSGQMNTEAFF. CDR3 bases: TGTGCCACCTCGGGACAGATGAACACTGAAGCTTTCTTT.

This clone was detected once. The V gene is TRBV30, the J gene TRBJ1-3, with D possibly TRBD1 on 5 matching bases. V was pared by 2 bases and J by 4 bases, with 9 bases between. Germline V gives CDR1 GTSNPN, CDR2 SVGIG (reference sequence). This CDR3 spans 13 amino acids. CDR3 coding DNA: TGTGCCTGGAGTCTGGGGCCCGGAAACACCATATATTTT. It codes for CAWSLGPGNTIYF.

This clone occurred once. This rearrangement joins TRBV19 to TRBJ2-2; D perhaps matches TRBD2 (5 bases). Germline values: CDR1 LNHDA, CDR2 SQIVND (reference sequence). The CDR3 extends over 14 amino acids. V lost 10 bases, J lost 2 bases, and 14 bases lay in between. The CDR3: CATTAGVNTGELFF. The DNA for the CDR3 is TGTGCCACCACGGCGGGTGTAAACACCGGGGAGCTGTTTTTT.

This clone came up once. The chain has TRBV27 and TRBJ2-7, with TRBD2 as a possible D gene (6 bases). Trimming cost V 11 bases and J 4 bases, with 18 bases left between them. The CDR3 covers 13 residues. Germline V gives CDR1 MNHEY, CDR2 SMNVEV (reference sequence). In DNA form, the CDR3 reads TGTGCCGTAGCAGAGGTGGGGGGTTACGAGCAGTACTTC. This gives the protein CAVAEVGGYEQYF.

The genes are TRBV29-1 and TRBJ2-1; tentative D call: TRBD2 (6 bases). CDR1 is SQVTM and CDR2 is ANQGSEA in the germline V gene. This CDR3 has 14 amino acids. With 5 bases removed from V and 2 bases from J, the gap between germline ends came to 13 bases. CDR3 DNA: TGCAGCGTTCTTGGGACGGGAGCCTACAATGAGCAGTTCTTC. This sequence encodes CSVLGTGAYNEQFF.

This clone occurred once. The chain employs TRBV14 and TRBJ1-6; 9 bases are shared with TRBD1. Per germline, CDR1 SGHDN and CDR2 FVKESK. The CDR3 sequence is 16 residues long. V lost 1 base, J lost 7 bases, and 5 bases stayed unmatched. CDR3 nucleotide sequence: TGTGCCAGCAGCCAAGGGGGACAGGGATGGAATTCACCCCTCCACTTT. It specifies CASSQGGQGWNSPLHF.

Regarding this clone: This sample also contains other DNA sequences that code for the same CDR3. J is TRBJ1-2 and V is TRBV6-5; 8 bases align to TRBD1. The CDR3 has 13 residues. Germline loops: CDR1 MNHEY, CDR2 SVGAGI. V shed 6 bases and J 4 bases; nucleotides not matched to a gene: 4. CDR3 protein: CASSLTGGYGYTF. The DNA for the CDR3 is TGTGCCAGCAGCCTTACAGGGGGCTATGGCTACACCTTC.

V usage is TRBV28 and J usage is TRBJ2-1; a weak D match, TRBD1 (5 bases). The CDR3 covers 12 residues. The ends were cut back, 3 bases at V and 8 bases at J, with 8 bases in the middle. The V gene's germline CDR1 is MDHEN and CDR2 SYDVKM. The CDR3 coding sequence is TGTGCCAGCAGTTTTAGGGGTTATGAGCAGTTCTTC. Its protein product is CASSFRGYEQFF. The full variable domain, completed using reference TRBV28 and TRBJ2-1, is DVKVTQSSRYLVKRTGEKVFLECVQDMDHENMFWYRQDPGLGLRLIYFSYDVKMKEKGDIPEGYSVSREKKERFSLILESASTNQTSMYLCASSFRGYEQFFGPGTRLTVL.

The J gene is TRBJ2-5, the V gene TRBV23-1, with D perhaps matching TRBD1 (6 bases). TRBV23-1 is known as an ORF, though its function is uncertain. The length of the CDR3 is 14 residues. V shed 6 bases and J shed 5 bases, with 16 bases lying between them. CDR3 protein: CASRTGQGRETQYF. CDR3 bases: TGCGCCAGCAGAACGGGGCAGGGGCGGGAGACCCAGTACTTC.

As DNA, the CDR3 is TGTGTGTCCTGGGGGGGGAGCTATGGCTACACCTTC. Its translation is CVSWGGSYGYTF. This sequence joins TRBV28 and TRBJ1-2; TRBD1 is a possible D gene (5 bases). The germline V gene has CDR1 MDHEN and CDR2 SYDVKM. CDR3 length equals 12 residues.

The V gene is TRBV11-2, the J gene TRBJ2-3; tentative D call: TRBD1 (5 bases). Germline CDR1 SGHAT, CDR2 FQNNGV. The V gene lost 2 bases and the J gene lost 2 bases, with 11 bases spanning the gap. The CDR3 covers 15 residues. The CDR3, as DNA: TGTGCCAGCAGCTTACGGCAGGGTGCCACAGATACGCAGTATTTT. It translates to CASSLRQGATDTQYF.

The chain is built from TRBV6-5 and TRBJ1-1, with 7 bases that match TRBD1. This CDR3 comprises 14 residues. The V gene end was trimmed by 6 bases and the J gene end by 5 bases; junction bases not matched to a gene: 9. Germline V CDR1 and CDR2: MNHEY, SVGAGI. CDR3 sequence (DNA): TGTGCCAGCAGACGTGACAGGGTAGGGACTGAAGCTTTCTTT. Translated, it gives CASRRDRVGTEAFF.

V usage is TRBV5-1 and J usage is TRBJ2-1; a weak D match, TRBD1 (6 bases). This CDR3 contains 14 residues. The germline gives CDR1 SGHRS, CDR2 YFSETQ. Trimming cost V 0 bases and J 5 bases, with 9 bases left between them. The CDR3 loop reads CASSLGTVDNEQFF. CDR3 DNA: TGCGCCAGCAGCTTGGGGACAGTAGACAATGAGCAGTTCTTC.

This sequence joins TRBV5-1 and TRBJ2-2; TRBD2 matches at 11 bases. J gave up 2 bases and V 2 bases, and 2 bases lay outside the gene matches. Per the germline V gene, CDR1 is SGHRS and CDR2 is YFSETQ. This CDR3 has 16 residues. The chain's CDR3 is CASSLGLAGNTGELFF. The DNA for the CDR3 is TGCGCCAGCAGCTTAGGACTAGCGGGCAACACCGGGGAGCTGTTTTTT.

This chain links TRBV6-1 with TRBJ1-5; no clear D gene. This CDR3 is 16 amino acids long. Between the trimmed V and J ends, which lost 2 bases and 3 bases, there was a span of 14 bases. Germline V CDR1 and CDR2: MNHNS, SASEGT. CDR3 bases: TGTGCCAGCAGTGAAAATGGAGGATATATCAATCAGCCCCAGCATTTT. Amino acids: CASSENGGYINQPQHF.

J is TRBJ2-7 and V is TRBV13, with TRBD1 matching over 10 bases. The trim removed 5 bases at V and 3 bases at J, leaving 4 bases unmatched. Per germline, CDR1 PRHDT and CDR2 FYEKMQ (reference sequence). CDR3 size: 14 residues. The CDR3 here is CASSAGQGGYEQYF. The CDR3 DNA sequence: TGTGCCAGCAGCGCCGGACAGGGGGGCTACGAGCAGTACTTC.

In nucleotides, the CDR3 is TGTGCCAGCTCACCACCGGGGAGGGGGTCCGTCTACGAGCAGTACTTC. Residues: CASSPPGRGSVYEQYF. The chain is built from TRBV18 and TRBJ2-7, with D possibly TRBD2 on 7 matching bases. Germline V gene lookup returns CDR1 KGHSH and CDR2 LQKENI. V was shortened by 0 bases and J by 3 bases, with 15 bases between the two germline ends. The CDR3 covers 16 residues.

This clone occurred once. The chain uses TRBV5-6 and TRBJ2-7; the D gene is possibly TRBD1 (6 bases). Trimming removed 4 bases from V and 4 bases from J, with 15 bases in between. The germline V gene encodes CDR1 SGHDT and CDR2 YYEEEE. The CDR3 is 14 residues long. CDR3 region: CASSLGVGGYEQYF. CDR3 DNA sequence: TGTGCCAGCAGCCTCGGCGTAGGGGGTTACGAGCAGTACTTC.

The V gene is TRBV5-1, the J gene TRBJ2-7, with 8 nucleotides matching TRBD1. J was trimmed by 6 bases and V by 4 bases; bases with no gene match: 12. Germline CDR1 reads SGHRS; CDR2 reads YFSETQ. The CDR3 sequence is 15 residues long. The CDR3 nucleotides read TGCGCCAGCAGCCCGACTACGGGACAGGTGGGCGAGCAGTACTTC. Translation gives CASSPTTGQVGEQYF.

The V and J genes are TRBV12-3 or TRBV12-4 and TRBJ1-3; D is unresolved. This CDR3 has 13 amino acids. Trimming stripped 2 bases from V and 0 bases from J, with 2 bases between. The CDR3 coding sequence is TGTGCCAGCAGTTTACACTCTGGAAACACCATATATTTT. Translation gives CASSLHSGNTIYF.

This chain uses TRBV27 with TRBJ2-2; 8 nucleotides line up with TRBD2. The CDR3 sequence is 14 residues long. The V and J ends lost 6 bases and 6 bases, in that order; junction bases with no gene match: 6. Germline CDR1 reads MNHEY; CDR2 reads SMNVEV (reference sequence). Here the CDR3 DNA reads TGTGCCAGCAGGAGGCCGGGAGGGTCCGGGGAGCTGTTTTTT. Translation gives CASRRPGGSGELFF.

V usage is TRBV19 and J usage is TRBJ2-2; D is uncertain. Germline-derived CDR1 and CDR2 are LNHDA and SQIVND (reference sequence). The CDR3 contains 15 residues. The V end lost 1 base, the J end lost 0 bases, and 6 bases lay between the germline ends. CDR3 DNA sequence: TGTGCCAGTAGTATAGGGCTTTCGAACACCGGGGAGCTGTTTTTT. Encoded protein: CASSIGLSNTGELFF.

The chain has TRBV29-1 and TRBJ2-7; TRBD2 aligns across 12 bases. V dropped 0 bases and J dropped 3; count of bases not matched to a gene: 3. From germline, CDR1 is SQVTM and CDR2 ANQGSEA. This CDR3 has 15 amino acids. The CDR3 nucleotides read TGCAGCGTTGAAGAACTAGCGGGAGGCCACTACGAGCAGTACTTC. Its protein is CSVEELAGGHYEQYF.

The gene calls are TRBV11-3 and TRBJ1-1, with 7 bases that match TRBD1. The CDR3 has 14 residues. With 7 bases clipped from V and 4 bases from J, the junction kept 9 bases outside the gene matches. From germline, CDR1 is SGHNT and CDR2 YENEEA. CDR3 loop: CASTELTGTTEAFF. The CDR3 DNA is TGTGCCAGCACCGAACTGACAGGGACCACTGAAGCTTTCTTT.

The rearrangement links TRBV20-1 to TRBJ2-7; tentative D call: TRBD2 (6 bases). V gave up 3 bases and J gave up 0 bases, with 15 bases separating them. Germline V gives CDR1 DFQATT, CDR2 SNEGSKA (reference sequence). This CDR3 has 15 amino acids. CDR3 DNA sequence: TGCAGTGCTAGTAAGAGCGGGCCTAGCTCCTACGAGCAGTACTTC. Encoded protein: CSASKSGPSSYEQYF.

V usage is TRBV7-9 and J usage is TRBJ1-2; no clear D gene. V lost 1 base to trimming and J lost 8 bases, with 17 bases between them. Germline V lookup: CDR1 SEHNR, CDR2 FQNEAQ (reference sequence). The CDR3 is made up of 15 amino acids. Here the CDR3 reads CASSLEGDVVRGYTF. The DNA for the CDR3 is TGTGCCAGCAGCTTAGAGGGAGACGTGGTACGAGGCTACACCTTC.

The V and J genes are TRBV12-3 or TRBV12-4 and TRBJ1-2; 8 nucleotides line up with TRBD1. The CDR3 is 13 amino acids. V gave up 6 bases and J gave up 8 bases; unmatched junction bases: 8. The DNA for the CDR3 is TGTGCCAGCAGCCCGGACAGGGAGGGAGGCTACACCTTC. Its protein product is CASSPDREGGYTF.